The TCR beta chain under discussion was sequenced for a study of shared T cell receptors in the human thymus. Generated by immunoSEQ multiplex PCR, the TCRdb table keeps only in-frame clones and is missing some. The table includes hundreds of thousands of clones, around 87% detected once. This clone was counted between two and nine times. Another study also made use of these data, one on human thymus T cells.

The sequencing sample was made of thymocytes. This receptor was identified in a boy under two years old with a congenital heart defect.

CDR3: CASKWTGTTETQYF. The CDR3 DNA is TGCGCCAGCAAATGGACAGGGACGACGGAGACCCAGTACTTC. The chain combines TRBV5-1 with TRBJ2-5; 8 nucleotides align to TRBD1. The junction had 9 bases not matched to a gene; V was cut back by 6 bases and J by 5 bases. The germline gives CDR1 SGHRS, CDR2 YFSETQ. The CDR3 has 14 amino acids. The full variable domain, its missing parts supplied by reference TRBV5-1 and TRBJ2-5, is KAGVTQTPRYLIKTRGQQVTLSCSPISGHRSVSWYQQTPGQGLQFLFEYFSETQRNKGNFPGRFSGRQFSNSRSEMNVSTLELGDSALYLCASKWTGTTETQYFGPGTRLLVL.